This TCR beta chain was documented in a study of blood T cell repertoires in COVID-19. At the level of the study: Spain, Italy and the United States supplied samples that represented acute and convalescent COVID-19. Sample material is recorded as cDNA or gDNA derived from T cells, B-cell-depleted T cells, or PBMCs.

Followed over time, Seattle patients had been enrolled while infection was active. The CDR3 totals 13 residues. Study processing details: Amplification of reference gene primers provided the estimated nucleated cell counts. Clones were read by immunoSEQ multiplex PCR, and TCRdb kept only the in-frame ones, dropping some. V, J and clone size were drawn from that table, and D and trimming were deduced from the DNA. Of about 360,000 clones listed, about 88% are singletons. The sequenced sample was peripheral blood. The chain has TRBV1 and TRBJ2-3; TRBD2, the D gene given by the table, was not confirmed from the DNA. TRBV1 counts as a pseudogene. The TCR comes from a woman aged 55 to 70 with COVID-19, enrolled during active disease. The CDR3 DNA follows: TGCACCAGCAGCCATAGTCCCACAGATACGCAGTATTTT. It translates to CTSSHSPTDTQYF.